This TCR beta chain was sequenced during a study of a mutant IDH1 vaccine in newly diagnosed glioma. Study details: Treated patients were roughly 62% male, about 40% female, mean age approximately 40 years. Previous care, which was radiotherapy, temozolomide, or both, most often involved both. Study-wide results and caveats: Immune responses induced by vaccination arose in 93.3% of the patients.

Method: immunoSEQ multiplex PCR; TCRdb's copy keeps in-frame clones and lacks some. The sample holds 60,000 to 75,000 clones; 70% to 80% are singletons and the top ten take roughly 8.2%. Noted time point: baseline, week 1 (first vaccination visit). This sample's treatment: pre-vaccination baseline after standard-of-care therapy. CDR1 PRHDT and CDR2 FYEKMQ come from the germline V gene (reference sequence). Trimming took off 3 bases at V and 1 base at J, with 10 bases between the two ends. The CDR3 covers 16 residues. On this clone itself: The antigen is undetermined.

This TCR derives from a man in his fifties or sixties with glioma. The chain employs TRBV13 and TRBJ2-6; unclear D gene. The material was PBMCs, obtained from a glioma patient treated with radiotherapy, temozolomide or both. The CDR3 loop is CASSLAKSSGANVLTF. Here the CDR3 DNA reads TGTGCCAGCAGCTTGGCAAAATCGTCTGGGGCCAACGTCCTGACTTTC.